Following are 6 T cell receptor beta chains from one sample sequenced in a study of T cell changes during pregnancy in multiple sclerosis. TCRdb's table, derived via immunoSEQ multiplex PCR, lists solely in-frame clones and lacks some. This table holds around 45,000 clones, about 91% found once. The source was CD4+ T cells from peripheral blood mononuclear cells, collected in the second trimester of pregnancy. These TCRs come from a female donor in good health, enrolled as a control in a pregnancy study.

The chain employs TRBV19 and TRBJ2-7; no definite D call. This CDR3 is 15 amino acids long. Per germline, CDR1 LNHDA and CDR2 SQIVND (reference sequence). V dropped 7 bases and J dropped 0 bases, with 16 bases sitting between them. Here the CDR3 reads CASKFGFGSSYEQYF. The CDR3 DNA is TGTGCCAGTAAGTTCGGTTTTGGTAGCTCCTACGAGCAGTACTTC.

This clone was detected only once. The rearrangement uses TRBV5-1 and TRBJ2-1; TRBD2 matches 13 bases. CDR1 and CDR2 from the germline V gene are SGHRS and YFSETQ. The CDR3 runs to 18 residues. V gave up 2 bases and J gave up 7 bases; unmatched junction bases: 12. CDR3 coding DNA: TGCGCCAGCAGCTTCAGCGCCGGGACTAGCGGGGCTGTAAATGAGCAGTTCTTC. Translation gives CASSFSAGTSGAVNEQFF.

The table lists this clone with a count of one. The chain combines TRBV2 with TRBJ2-7, with 12 bases matching TRBD2. Per germline, CDR1 SNHLY and CDR2 FYNNEI. The V and J ends lost 5 bases and 1 base, in that order; junction bases with no gene match: 3. The CDR3 runs to 15 residues. The CDR3 protein is CASSNLAGGSYEQYF. Here the CDR3 DNA reads TGTGCCAGCAGTAACCTAGCGGGAGGGTCCTACGAGCAGTACTTC.

V usage is TRBV5-1 and J usage is TRBJ2-7; weak D call: TRBD1 (6 bases). The length of the CDR3 is 14 residues. Trimming stripped 2 bases from V and 3 bases from J, with 12 bases between. Germline values: CDR1 SGHRS, CDR2 YFSETQ. The CDR3 sequence is CASSFTMDSYEQYF. CDR3 sequence (DNA): TGCGCCAGCAGCTTCACAATGGACAGCTACGAGCAGTACTTC.

The gene calls are TRBV2 and TRBJ1-4; 10 nucleotides agree with TRBD1. The ends lost 4 bases at V and 12 bases at J; junction bases unmatched: 8. The germline gives CDR1 SNHLY, CDR2 FYNNEI. CDR3 length: 14 amino acids. In nucleotides, the CDR3 is TGTGCCAGCAGTGGACAGGGGGCGCAGGGGGAACTGTTTTTT. Protein: CASSGQGAQGELFF.

This chain joins TRBV7-2 and TRBJ2-1, with TRBD1 as a possible D gene (5 bases). Trimming cost V 5 bases and J 6 bases, with 14 bases left between them. The CDR3 is made up of 14 amino acids. The germline V gene has CDR1 SGHTA and CDR2 FQGNSA. CDR3: CASSLVRGANEQFF. The DNA of the CDR3 is TGTGCCAGCAGCCTCGTCCGTGGGGCCAATGAGCAGTTCTTC.